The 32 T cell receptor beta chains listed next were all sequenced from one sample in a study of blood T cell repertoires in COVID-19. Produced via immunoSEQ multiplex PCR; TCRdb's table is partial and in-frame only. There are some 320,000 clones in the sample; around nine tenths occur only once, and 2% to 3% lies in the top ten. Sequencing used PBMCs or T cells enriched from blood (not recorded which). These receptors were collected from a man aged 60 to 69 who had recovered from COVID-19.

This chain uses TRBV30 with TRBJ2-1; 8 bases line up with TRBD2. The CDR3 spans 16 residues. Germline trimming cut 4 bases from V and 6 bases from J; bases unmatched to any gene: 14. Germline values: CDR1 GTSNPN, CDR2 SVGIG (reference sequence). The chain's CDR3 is CAWNLAGGPRGNEQFF. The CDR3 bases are TGTGCCTGGAATCTGGCGGGAGGTCCGAGGGGCAATGAGCAGTTCTTC.

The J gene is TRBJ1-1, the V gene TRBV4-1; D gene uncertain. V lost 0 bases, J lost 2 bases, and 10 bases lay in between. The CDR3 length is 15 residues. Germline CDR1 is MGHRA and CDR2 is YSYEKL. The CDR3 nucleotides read TGCGCCAGCAGCCAAGATCGGGGAGCCAACACTGAAGCTTTCTTT. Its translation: CASSQDRGANTEAFF.

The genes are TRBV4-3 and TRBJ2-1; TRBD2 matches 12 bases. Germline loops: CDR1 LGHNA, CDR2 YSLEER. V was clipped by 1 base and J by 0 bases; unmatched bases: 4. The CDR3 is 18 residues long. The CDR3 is CASSQASGGAGSYNEQFF. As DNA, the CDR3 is TGCGCCAGCAGCCAAGCTAGCGGGGGGGCGGGCTCCTACAATGAGCAGTTCTTC.

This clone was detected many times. The CDR3 protein is CASSWTGTRNGYTF. The CDR3 DNA reads as TGTGCCAGCAGCTGGACCGGGACAAGAAATGGCTACACCTTC. The chain recombines TRBV5-4 with TRBJ1-2; a possible D gene is TRBD1 (6 bases). Trimming stripped 3 bases from V and 6 bases from J, with 15 bases between. From germline, CDR1 is SGHNT and CDR2 YYREEE (reference sequence). This CDR3 region has 14 residues.

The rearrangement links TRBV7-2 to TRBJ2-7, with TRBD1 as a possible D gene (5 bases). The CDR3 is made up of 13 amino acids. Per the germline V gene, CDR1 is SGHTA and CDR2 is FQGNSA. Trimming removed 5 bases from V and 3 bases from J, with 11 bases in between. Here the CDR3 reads CASSTSGLYEQYF. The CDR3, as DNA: TGTGCCAGCAGCACCTCAGGGCTCTACGAGCAGTACTTC.

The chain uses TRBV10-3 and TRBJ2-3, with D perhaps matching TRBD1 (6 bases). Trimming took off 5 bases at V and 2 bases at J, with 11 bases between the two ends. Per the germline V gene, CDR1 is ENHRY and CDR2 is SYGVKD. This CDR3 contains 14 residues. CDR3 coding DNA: TGTGCCATCAGTCAGGACAGAGACACAGATACGCAGTATTTT. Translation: CAISQDRDTDTQYF.

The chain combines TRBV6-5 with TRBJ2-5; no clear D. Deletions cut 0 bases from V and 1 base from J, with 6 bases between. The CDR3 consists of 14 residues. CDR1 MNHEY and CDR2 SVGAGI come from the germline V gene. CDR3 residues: CASSYSHSQETQYF. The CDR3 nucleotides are TGTGCCAGCAGTTACTCTCACAGCCAAGAGACCCAGTACTTC.

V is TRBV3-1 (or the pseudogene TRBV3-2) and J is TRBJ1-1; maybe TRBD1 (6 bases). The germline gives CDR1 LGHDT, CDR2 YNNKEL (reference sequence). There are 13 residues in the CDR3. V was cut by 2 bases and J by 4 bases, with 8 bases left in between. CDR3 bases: TGTGCCAGCAGCCAATTCAGGGGCACTGAAGCTTTCTTT. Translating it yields CASSQFRGTEAFF.

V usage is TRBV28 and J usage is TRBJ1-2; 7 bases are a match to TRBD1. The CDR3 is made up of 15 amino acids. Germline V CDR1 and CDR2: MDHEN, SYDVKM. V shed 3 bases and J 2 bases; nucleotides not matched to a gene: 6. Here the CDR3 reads CASSFPPDRNYGYTF. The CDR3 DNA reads TGTGCCAGCAGTTTCCCCCCGGACAGGAACTATGGCTACACCTTC.

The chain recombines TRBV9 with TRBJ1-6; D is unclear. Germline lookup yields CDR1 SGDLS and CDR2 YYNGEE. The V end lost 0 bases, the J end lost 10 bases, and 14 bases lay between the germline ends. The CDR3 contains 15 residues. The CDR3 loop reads CASSVVPGSESPLHF. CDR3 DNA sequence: TGTGCCAGCAGCGTAGTCCCGGGGTCGGAGTCACCCCTCCACTTT.

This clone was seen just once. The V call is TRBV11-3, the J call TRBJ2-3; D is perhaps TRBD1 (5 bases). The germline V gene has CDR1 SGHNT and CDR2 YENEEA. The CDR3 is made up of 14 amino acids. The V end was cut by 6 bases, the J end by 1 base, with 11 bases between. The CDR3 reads CASSRGGGTDTQYF. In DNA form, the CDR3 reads TGTGCCAGCAGTAGGGGTGGCGGCACAGATACGCAGTATTTT.

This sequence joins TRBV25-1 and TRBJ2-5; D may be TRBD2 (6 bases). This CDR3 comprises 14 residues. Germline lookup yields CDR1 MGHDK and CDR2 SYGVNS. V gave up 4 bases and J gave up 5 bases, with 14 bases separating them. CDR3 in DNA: TGTGCCAGCAGTGTCCCGGGGGATGGGGAGACCCAGTACTTC. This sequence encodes CASSVPGDGETQYF.

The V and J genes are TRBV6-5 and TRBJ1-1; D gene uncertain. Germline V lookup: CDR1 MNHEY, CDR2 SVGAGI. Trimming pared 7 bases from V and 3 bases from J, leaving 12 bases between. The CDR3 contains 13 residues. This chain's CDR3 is CASTGGWDTEAFF. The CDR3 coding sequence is TGTGCCAGCACGGGAGGGTGGGACACTGAAGCTTTCTTT.

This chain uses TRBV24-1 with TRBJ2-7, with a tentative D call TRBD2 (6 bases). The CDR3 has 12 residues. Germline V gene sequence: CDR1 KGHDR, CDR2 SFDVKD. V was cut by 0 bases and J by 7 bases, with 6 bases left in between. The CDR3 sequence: CATSDLRGEQYF. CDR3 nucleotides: TGTGCCACCAGTGATTTGCGGGGGGAGCAGTACTTC.

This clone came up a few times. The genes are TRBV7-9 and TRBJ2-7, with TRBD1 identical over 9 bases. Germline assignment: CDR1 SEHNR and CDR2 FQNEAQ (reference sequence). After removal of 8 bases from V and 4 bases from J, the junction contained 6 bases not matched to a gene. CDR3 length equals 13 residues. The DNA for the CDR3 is TGTGCCAGCCAGGGACAGGGATGGTACGAGCAGTACTTC. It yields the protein CASQGQGWYEQYF.

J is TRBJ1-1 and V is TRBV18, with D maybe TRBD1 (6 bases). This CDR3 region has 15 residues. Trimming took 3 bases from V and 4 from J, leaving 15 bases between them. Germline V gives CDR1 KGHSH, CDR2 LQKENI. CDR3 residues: CASSPAQGSFTEAFF. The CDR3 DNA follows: TGTGCCAGCTCACCGGCACAGGGTAGTTTCACTGAAGCTTTCTTT. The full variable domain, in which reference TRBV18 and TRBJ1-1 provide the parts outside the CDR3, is NAGVMQNPRHLVRRRGQEARLRCSPMKGHSHVYWYRQLPEEGLKFMVYLQKENIIDESGMPKERFSAEFPKEGPSILRIQQVVRGDSAAYFCASSPAQGSFTEAFFGQGTRLTVV.

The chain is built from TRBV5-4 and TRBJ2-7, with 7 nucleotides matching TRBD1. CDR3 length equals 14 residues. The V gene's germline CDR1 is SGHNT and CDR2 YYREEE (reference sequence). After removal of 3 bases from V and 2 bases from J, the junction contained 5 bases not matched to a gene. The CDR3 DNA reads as TGTGCCAGCAGCTATTACAGGGGACCCTACGAGCAGTACTTC. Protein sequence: CASSYYRGPYEQYF.

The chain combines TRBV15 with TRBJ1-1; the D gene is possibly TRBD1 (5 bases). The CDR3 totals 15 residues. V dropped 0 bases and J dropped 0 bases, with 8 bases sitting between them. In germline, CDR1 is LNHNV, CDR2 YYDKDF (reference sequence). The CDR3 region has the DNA TGTGCCACCAGCAGAGATTTAGGGGTGAACACTGAAGCTTTCTTT. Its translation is CATSRDLGVNTEAFF. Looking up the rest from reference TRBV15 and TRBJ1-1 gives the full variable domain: DAMVIQNPRYQVTQFGKPVTLSCSQTLNHNVMYWYQQKSSQAPKLLFHYYDKDFNNEADTPDNFQSRRPNTSFCFLDIRSPGLGDTAMYLCATSRDLGVNTEAFFGQGTRLTVV.

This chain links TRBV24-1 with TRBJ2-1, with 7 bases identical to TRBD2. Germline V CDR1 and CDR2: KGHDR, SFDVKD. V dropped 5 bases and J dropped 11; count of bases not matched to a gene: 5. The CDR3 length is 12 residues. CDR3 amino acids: CATSVSGLQQFF. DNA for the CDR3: TGTGCCACCAGTGTTAGCGGGCTGCAGCAGTTCTTC.

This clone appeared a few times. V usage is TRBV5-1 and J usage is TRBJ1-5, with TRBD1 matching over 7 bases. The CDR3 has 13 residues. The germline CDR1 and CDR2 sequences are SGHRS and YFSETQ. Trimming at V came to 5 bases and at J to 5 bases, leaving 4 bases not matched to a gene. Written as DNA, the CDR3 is TGCGCCAGCAGGACAGGGTCTGATCAGCCCCAGCATTTT. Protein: CASRTGSDQPQHF.

CDR3 sequence: CASKTTGNPIMNTEAFF. The DNA of the CDR3 is TGCGCCAGCAAAACTACCGGGAATCCGATCATGAACACTGAAGCTTTCTTT. The chain couples TRBV5-1 to TRBJ1-1; D is undetermined. V was clipped by 6 bases and J by 0 bases, with 21 bases between them. Per the germline V gene, CDR1 is SGHRS and CDR2 is YFSETQ. This CDR3 is built from 17 residues.

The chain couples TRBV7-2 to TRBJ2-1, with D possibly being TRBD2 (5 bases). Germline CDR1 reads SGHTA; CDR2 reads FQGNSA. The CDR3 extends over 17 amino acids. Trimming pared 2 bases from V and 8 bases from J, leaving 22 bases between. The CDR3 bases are TGTGCCAGCAGCTTATCCAGTGGTTTGCGGACTTTCGATGAGCAGTTCTTC. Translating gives CASSLSSGLRTFDEQFF.

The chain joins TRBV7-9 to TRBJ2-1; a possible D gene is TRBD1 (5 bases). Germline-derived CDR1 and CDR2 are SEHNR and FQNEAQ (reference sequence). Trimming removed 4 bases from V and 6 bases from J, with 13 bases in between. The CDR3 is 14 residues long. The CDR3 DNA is TGTGCCAGCAGCTCCCCTCTGGGGCGCAATGAGCAGTTCTTC. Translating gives CASSSPLGRNEQFF.

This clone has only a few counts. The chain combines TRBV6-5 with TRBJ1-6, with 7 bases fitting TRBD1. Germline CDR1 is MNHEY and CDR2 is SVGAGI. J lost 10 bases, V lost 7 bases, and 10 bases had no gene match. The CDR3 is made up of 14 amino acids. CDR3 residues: CASTQGGWGSPLHF. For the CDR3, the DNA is TGTGCCAGCACCCAAGGGGGCTGGGGGTCACCCCTCCACTTT.

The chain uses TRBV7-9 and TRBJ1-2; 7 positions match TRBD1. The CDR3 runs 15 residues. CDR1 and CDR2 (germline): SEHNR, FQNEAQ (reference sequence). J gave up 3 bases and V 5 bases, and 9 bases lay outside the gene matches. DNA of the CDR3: TGTGCCAGCAGCCCCAGGGGGAAACTCCACTATGGCTACACCTTC. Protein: CASSPRGKLHYGYTF. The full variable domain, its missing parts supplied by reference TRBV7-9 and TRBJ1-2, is DTGVSQNPRHKITKRGQNVTFRCDPISEHNRLYWYRQTLGQGPEFLTYFQNEAQLEKSRLLSDRFSAERPKGSFSTLEIQRTEQGDSAMYLCASSPRGKLHYGYTFGSGTRLTVV.

The CDR3 sequence is CASSQVSRADTQYF. The CDR3 DNA is TGCGCCAGCAGCCAAGTCAGTCGGGCAGATACGCAGTATTTT. V gene TRBV4-1 combines with J gene TRBJ2-3; D is undetermined. This CDR3 spans 14 amino acids. V gave up 1 base and J gave up 4 bases, with 9 bases separating them. Germline V lookup: CDR1 MGHRA, CDR2 YSYEKL.

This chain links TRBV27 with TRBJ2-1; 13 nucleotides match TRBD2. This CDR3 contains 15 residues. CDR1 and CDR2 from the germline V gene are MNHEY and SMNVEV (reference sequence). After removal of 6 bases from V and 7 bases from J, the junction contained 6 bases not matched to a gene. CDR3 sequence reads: CASSRTSGSINEQFF. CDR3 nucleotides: TGTGCCAGCAGCCGGACTAGCGGGAGTATAAATGAGCAGTTCTTC.

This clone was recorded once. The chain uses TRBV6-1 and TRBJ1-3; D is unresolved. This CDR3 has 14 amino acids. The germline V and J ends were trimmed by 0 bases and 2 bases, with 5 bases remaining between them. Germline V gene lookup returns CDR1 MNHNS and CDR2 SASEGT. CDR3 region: CASSEATAGNTIYF. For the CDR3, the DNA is TGTGCCAGCAGTGAAGCCACAGCTGGAAACACCATATATTTT.

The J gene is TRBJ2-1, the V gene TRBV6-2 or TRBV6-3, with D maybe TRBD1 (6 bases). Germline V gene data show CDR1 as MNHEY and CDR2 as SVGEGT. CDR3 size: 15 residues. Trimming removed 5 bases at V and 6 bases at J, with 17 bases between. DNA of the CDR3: TGTGCCAGCAGTACGACAGGAGTCATGGGCAATGAGCAGTTCTTC. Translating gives CASSTTGVMGNEQFF.

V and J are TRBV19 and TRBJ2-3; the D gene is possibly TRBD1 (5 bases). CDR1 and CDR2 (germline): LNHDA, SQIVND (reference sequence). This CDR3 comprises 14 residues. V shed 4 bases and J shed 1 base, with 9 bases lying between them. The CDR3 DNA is TGTGCCAGTAGTAACACAGGTCGCACAGATACGCAGTATTTT. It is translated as CASSNTGRTDTQYF.

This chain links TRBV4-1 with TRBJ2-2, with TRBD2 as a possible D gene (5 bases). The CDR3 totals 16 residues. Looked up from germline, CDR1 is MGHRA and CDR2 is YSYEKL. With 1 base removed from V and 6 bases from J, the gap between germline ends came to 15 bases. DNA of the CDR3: TGCGCCAGCAGCCAAGGGTACGCCCTAGCACCCGGGGAGCTGTTTTTT. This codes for CASSQGYALAPGELFF.

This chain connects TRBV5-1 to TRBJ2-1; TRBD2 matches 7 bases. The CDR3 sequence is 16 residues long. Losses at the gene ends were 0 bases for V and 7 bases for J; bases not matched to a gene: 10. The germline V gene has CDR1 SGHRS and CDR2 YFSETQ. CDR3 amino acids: CASSLVGGDRVNEQFF. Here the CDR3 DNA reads TGCGCCAGCAGCTTGGTTGGGGGGGACCGAGTGAATGAGCAGTTCTTC.